These T cell receptor beta chains were read from a single sample in a study of blood T cell repertoires in COVID-19. Assay used: immunoSEQ multiplex PCR; TCRdb lists only in-frame clones, some missing. The repertoire holds 200,000 to 250,000 clones, with roughly 90% as singletons. The sample consisted of PBMCs or T cells enriched from blood (not recorded which). Every receptor here comes from a woman aged 50 to 60 in a cohort exposed to, infected with or recovered from COVID-19 (not recorded which). Both conserved end residues are part of each CDR3. Fields, in order: V gene, J gene, D gene, clone size, CDR3 DNA, CDR3 protein. A D gene is named only where the DNA matches it firmly. Size values are once, few and many counts, or a class for expanded clones, and some rows have none.

V: TRBV30; J: TRBJ1-5; D: -; size: once; DNA: TGTGCCTGGAGCGAATTGGGGGGAAACAATCAGCCCCAGCATTTT; CDR3: CAWSELGGNNQPQHF
V: TRBV29-1; J: TRBJ1-1; D: -; size: -; DNA: TGCAGCCTAACAGTGGCGAACACTGAAGCTTTCTTT; CDR3: CSLTVANTEAFF
V: TRBV6-5; J: TRBJ2-5; D: TRBD1; size: -; DNA: TGTGCCAGCAGTTTAACCGGGACAGGGGGGGAGACCCAGTACTTC; CDR3: CASSLTGTGGETQYF
V: TRBV3-1/TRBV3-2; J: TRBJ2-7; D: -; size: -; DNA: TGTGCCAGCAGCCAGGGGCGCTACGAGCAGTACTTC; CDR3: CASSQGRYEQYF
V: TRBV5-1; J: TRBJ2-3; D: -; size: -; DNA: TGCGCCAGCACCCAGACGCCTAGCTCCACAGATACGCAGTATTTT; CDR3: CASTQTPSSTDTQYF
V: TRBV27; J: TRBJ2-3; D: TRBD2; size: -; DNA: TGTGCCAGCAGTCGGGGGGGGGCCGGCTCATATACGCAGTATTTT; CDR3: CASSRGGAGSYTQYF
V: TRBV7-2; J: TRBJ1-2; D: TRBD1; size: -; DNA: TGTGCCAGCAGCTTGACCGGGACAGGGTCTTACTATGGCTACACCTTC; CDR3: CASSLTGTGSYYGYTF
V: TRBV4-3; J: TRBJ1-5; D: -; size: few; DNA: TGCGCCAGCAGCCAAGATCGGGTCTTGCCGAATCAGCCCCAGCATTTT; CDR3: CASSQDRVLPNQPQHF
V: TRBV28; J: TRBJ1-2; D: -; size: -; DNA: TGTGCCAGCAGTTTAACCCGCAGGGTGAATGGCTACACCTTC; CDR3: CASSLTRRVNGYTF
V: TRBV12-3/TRBV12-4; J: TRBJ2-1; D: -; size: -; DNA: TGTGCCAGCAGTTTAGGGGGGCGCTCAGGGTTCTTC; CDR3: CASSLGGRSGFF
V: TRBV6-5; J: TRBJ1-3; D: -; size: once; DNA: TGTGCCAGCATTCGTTTGCAGGGGAACACCATATATTTT; CDR3: CASIRLQGNTIYF
V: TRBV6-5; J: TRBJ1-5; D: TRBD1; size: -; DNA: TGTGCCAGCAGGGACAGGGGTGGCAATCAGCCCCAGCATTTT; CDR3: CASRDRGGNQPQHF
V: TRBV18; J: TRBJ2-4; D: -; size: -; DNA: TGTGCCAGCTCACCATTGGAGGGGGCGAGAGTCATTCAGTACTTC; CDR3: CASSPLEGARVIQYF
V: TRBV2; J: TRBJ2-3; D: TRBD1; size: few; DNA: TGTGCCAGCAAACCAAGAGGGGGACAGGGAAGAGATACGCAGTATTTT; CDR3: CASKPRGGQGRDTQYF
V: TRBV6-6; J: TRBJ1-1; D: -; size: -; DNA: TGTGCCAGCAGCCCGGGGGGCGAAGCTTTCTTT; CDR3: CASSPGGEAFF
V: TRBV5-1; J: TRBJ1-4; D: TRBD1; size: -; DNA: TGCGCCAGCAGCTTGGCTCTACCGGGGACAGGGGAAAAACTGTTTTTT; CDR3: CASSLALPGTGEKLFF
V: TRBV4-3; J: TRBJ2-2; D: -; size: -; DNA: TGCGCCAGCAGCCAAGAGCCACAGGGGAACACCGGGGAGCTGTTTTTT; CDR3: CASSQEPQGNTGELFF
V: TRBV4-2; J: TRBJ1-6; D: -; size: -; DNA: TGTGCCAGCAGCCCCGGGAGGAGCAATTCACCCCTCCACTTT; CDR3: CASSPGRSNSPLHF
V: TRBV6-6; J: TRBJ1-3; D: -; size: -; DNA: TGTGCCAGCACCGACAGCACTGAAAACACCATATATTTT; CDR3: CASTDSTENTIYF
V: TRBV19; J: TRBJ1-5; D: TRBD1; size: -; DNA: TGTGCCAGTATCAACAGGGGGCGCGACAATCAGCCCCAGCATTTT; CDR3: CASINRGRDNQPQHF
V: TRBV3-1/TRBV3-2; J: TRBJ1-2; D: TRBD1; size: -; DNA: TGTGCCAGCAGCCAGGGACAGATAAACAACTATGGCTACACCTTC; CDR3: CASSQGQINNYGYTF
V: TRBV27; J: TRBJ2-7; D: TRBD1; size: -; DNA: TGTGCCAGTACGGGACAGGGGTTCTACGAGCAGTACTTC; CDR3: CASTGQGFYEQYF
V: TRBV10-3; J: TRBJ1-1; D: -; size: -; DNA: TGTGCCATTGCCGACAGCGGGGGGACTGAAGCTTTCTTT; CDR3: CAIADSGGTEAFF
V: TRBV23-1; J: TRBJ1-2; D: -; size: -; DNA: TGCGCCAGCAGTCGCGTCCTCTATGGCTACACCTTC; CDR3: CASSRVLYGYTF
V: TRBV27; J: TRBJ2-2; D: TRBD2; size: -; DNA: TGTGCCAGCAGTTTCGGGACTAGCGGCGGGGAGCTGTTTTTT; CDR3: CASSFGTSGGELFF
V: TRBV29-1; J: TRBJ1-4; D: -; size: -; DNA: TGCAGCACCTGGACAAGGGGAGAAAAACTGTTTTTT; CDR3: CSTWTRGEKLFF
V: TRBV5-4; J: TRBJ2-2; D: TRBD1; size: -; DNA: TGTGCCAGCAGCCAGGACAGGACCAGGGGCGGGGAGCTGTTTTTT; CDR3: CASSQDRTRGGELFF
V: TRBV9; J: TRBJ1-5; D: -; size: -; DNA: TGTGCCAGCAGCGTAGGCGGGGGCGCGGGGCAGCCCCAGCATTTT; CDR3: CASSVGGGAGQPQHF
V: TRBV7-4; J: TRBJ2-7; D: -; size: -; DNA: TGTGCCAGCAGCTTAGCGGTGGCCCAGTTCTACGAGCAGTACTTC; CDR3: CASSLAVAQFYEQYF
V: TRBV5-1; J: TRBJ1-2; D: TRBD1; size: -; DNA: TGCGCCAGCAGTCCCGGACAGGGCAGCTATGGCTACACCTTC; CDR3: CASSPGQGSYGYTF
V: TRBV9; J: TRBJ1-1; D: TRBD1; size: -; DNA: TGTGCCAGCAGCCTAGACCAGGGGGCTTCGGCTTTCTTT; CDR3: CASSLDQGASAFF
V: TRBV28; J: TRBJ1-1; D: TRBD1; size: -; DNA: TGTGCCAGCACCCCGACAGGGGGCGGCACTGAAGCTTTCTTT; CDR3: CASTPTGGGTEAFF
V: TRBV7-3; J: TRBJ2-1; D: TRBD2; size: once; DNA: TGTGCCAGCAGCTTAGCTACCACGGGACTAGCGAACAATGAGCAGTTCTTC; CDR3: CASSLATTGLANNEQFF
V: TRBV4-3; J: TRBJ1-2; D: TRBD1; size: -; DNA: TGCGCCAGCAGCCGAGGACAGGGGAACCTCTATGGCTACACCTTC; CDR3: CASSRGQGNLYGYTF
V: TRBV5-1; J: TRBJ1-1; D: TRBD1; size: -; DNA: TGCGCCAGCAGCCCGGGACAGGGGTGGTCCACTGAAGCTTTCTTT; CDR3: CASSPGQGWSTEAFF
V: TRBV21-1; J: TRBJ1-5; D: -; size: -; DNA: TGTGCCAGCAGAGGCACCGGGACAGGGGGGAATCAGCCCCAGCATTTT; CDR3: CASRGTGTGGNQPQHF
V: TRBV5-1; J: TRBJ2-2; D: TRBD2; size: -; DNA: TGCGCCAGCAGCTTGGAGCTGGCGGGGGGGCGCTCGAACACCGGGGAGCTGTTTTTT; CDR3: CASSLELAGGRSNTGELFF
V: TRBV7-6; J: TRBJ2-5; D: TRBD1; size: -; DNA: TGTGCCAGCAGCTTAGAAGGGGGCGCATGGGAGACCCAGTACTTC; CDR3: CASSLEGGAWETQYF
V: TRBV29-1; J: TRBJ2-7; D: TRBD1; size: -; DNA: TGCAGCGTTGAAGCCCAGGACAGGGTTCCTCGCGAGCAGTACTTC; CDR3: CSVEAQDRVPREQYF
V: TRBV5-4; J: TRBJ1-1; D: -; size: once; DNA: TGTGCCAGCAGCCCAGGGGAGAAGAACACTGAAGCTTTCTTT; CDR3: CASSPGEKNTEAFF
V: TRBV2; J: TRBJ2-2; D: TRBD1; size: -; DNA: TGTGCCAGCAGGGCCGGGACAGGGGGGTCCGGGGAGCTGTTTTTT; CDR3: CASRAGTGGSGELFF
V: TRBV18; J: TRBJ1-2; D: TRBD1; size: once; DNA: TGTGCCAGCTCACCAGGACAGGGGGCGATCGGCTACACCTTC; CDR3: CASSPGQGAIGYTF
V: TRBV7-9; J: TRBJ2-2; D: -; size: -; DNA: TGTGCCAGCAGCTTATCGACTGTAGGGGAGCTGTTTTTT; CDR3: CASSLSTVGELFF
V: TRBV7-9; J: TRBJ1-2; D: TRBD1; size: -; DNA: TGTGCCAGCAGCTTAAAGAGACAGGGGGCGCCGTCGGCTGGCTACACCTTC; CDR3: CASSLKRQGAPSAGYTF
V: TRBV5-1; J: TRBJ2-7; D: -; size: -; DNA: TGCGCCAGCAGCCCCCAGGGGGGACTCTCCTACGAGCAGTACTTC; CDR3: CASSPQGGLSYEQYF
V: TRBV19; J: TRBJ1-2; D: -; size: -; DNA: TGTGCCAGTAGCCCCGGACAGACTTATGGCTACACCTTC; CDR3: CASSPGQTYGYTF
V: TRBV5-6; J: TRBJ2-2; D: TRBD1; size: once; DNA: TGTGCCAGCAGCGACAGGGAGCAGAACACCGGGGAGCTGTTTTTT; CDR3: CASSDREQNTGELFF
V: TRBV9; J: TRBJ1-3; D: -; size: few; DNA: TGTGCCAGCAGCGTAGCGAGCATAGCTGGAAACACCATATATTTT; CDR3: CASSVASIAGNTIYF